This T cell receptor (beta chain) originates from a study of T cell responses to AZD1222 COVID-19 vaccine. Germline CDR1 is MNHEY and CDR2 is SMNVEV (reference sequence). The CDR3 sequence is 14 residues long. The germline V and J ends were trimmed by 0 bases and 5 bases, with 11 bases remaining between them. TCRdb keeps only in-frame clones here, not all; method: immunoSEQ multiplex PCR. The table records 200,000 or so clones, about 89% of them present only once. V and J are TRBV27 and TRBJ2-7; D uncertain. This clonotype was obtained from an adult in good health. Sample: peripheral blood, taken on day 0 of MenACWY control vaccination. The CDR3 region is CASSLSGYKNEQYF. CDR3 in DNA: TGTGCCAGCAGTTTATCAGGGTACAAGAACGAGCAGTACTTC.